The source of this TCR beta chain is a study of blood T cell repertoires in COVID-19. TCRdb's copy holds only in-frame clones and misses some; the assay was immunoSEQ multiplex PCR. This repertoire shows some 94,000 clones, 85% to 90% found once; its top ten account for just over 15%. Trimming removed 4 bases at V and 5 bases at J, with 9 bases between. The CDR3 is 12 amino acids. The germline V gene encodes CDR1 SGHKS and CDR2 YYEKEE (reference sequence). V gene TRBV5-5 combines with J gene TRBJ1-2; the D is unclear. The specimen sequenced was peripheral blood. The TCR was taken from a human donor in a cohort sampled during active COVID-19. The CDR3 spells CASSMADYGYTF. DNA of the CDR3: TGTGCCAGCAGCATGGCAGATTATGGCTACACCTTC.